These T cell receptor beta chains were read from a single sample in a study of CD8 T cells in ankylosing spondylitis. TCRdb reanalysed the 5' RACE reads using MiXCR and keeps one entry per CDR3 protein. The sample holds about 220,000 distinct CDR3 sequences; over 9.5% are singletons and the top ten take 21%. The source material was blood, either unsorted or a sorted T cell fraction (not recorded which). The receptors were gathered from a male donor with ankylosing spondylitis or in good health (not recorded which). The CDR3 runs from the conserved cysteine through the conserved F or W. A D gene is named only where the DNA matches it firmly. Expanded clones get a size class; other rows say once, few or many, or leave the size out.

clone_size,j_call,d_call,v_call,cdr3_nt,cdr3_aa
-,TRBJ2-5,TRBD1,TRBV20-1,TGCAGTGCTAAACCAGGGGGCGCGCCAGAGACCCAGTACTTC,CSAKPGGAPETQYF
few,TRBJ1-6,TRBD1,TRBV5-6,TGTGCCAGCAACTACAGGGGATCGGGTTATAATTCACCCCTCCACTTT,CASNYRGSGYNSPLHF
-,TRBJ2-1,TRBD1,TRBV23-1,TGCGCCAGCAGTCAGAGGGACAGGGGGCCATACAATGAGCAGTTCTTC,CASSQRDRGPYNEQFF
many,TRBJ2-5,-,TRBV12-3/TRBV12-4,TGTGCCAGCAGTTTGGTCTCCGAAGAGACCCAGTACTTC,CASSLVSEETQYF
many,TRBJ2-1,TRBD2,TRBV29-1,TGCAGCGTTGAAGATGGGACTAGCGGGGGGGTGTACAATGAGCAGTTCTTC,CSVEDGTSGGVYNEQFF
many,TRBJ1-4,-,TRBV7-2,TGTGCCAGCAGCCCCCTCGGGGGGGGGAATGAAAAACTGTTTTTT,CASSPLGGGNEKLFF
-,TRBJ2-1,TRBD2,TRBV6-5,TGTGCCAGCAGTTACTCGAGTAGCGGGTACAATGAGCAGTTCTTC,CASSYSSSGYNEQFF
many,TRBJ2-3,TRBD2,TRBV6-1,TGTGCCAGCAGGCCGACTAGCGGATCTACAGATACGCAGTATTTT,CASRPTSGSTDTQYF
many,TRBJ2-1,-,TRBV6-2/TRBV6-3,TGTGCCAACAATGAGCAGTTCTTC,CANNEQFF
many,TRBJ1-1,-,TRBV20-1,TGCAGTGCCCCGATGGGAGGAAGCGTGGGCAACACTGAAGCTTTCTTT,CSAPMGGSVGNTEAFF
many,TRBJ2-7,TRBD1,TRBV20-1,TGCAGCGCCTCGGGACAGGGTCACGAGCAGTACTTC,CSASGQGHEQYF
few,TRBJ2-3,TRBD2,TRBV3-1,TGTGCCAGCAGCCCACGCGGGGGGGATGTGGATACGCAGTATTTT,CASSPRGGDVDTQYF
many,TRBJ2-5,-,TRBV21-1,TGTGCCAGCAGCACTGGACAGGGGTACCCTCCCAAGCAAGAGACCCAGTACTTC,CASSTGQGYPPKQETQYF
-,TRBJ1-1,-,TRBV7-2,TGTGCCAGCAGCTTAGAACTATACAGGGCGGGGTCTGCTTTCTTT,CASSLELYRAGSAFF
many,TRBJ2-1,-,TRBV5-1,TGCGCCAGCAGCTTGGCGGGGACTGGCTCGAACAATGAGCAGTTCTTC,CASSLAGTGSNNEQFF
many,TRBJ1-2,-,TRBV28,TGTGCCAGCAGTTTAAGCAGTACACGGGGCTACACCTTC,CASSLSSTRGYTF
many,TRBJ2-3,-,TRBV20-1,TGCAGTGCTAGTACGGGGGCCCTAGATACGCAGTATTTT,CSASTGALDTQYF
-,TRBJ2-7,TRBD2,TRBV19,TGTGCCAGTAAAGGCCGGACTAGCGGGGGGAACTACTTGGTCTACGAGCAGTACTTC,CASKGRTSGGNYLVYEQYF
many,TRBJ2-7,TRBD1,TRBV6-5,TGTGCCAGCAGTTATACAGGGGGAGCCTACGAGCAGTACTTC,CASSYTGGAYEQYF
-,TRBJ2-3,TRBD1,TRBV11-3,TGTGCCAGCAGCTTACGTGTCTCAGGGGGCGCAGATACGCAGTATTTT,CASSLRVSGGADTQYF
few,TRBJ2-6,-,TRBV12-3/TRBV12-4,TGTGCCAGCAGTCAAGGGGCTGGCTCTGGGGCCAACGTCCTGACTTTC,CASSQGAGSGANVLTF
many,TRBJ2-7,-,TRBV6-2/TRBV6-3,TGTGCCAGCAGTCGTGACAGCGGCTCCTACGAGCAGTACTTC,CASSRDSGSYEQYF
many,TRBJ2-3,TRBD2,TRBV20-1,TGCAGTGCTAACTTCGGGGGGGTGACTTTGGGTACAGATACGCAGTATTTT,CSANFGGVTLGTDTQYF
many,TRBJ1-6,TRBD1,TRBV12-3/TRBV12-4,TGTGCCAGCAGTTTACAGGGGGTTGGGTCACCCCTCCACTTT,CASSLQGVGSPLHF
-,TRBJ2-1,TRBD2,TRBV12-3/TRBV12-4,TGTGCCAGCATTATCGGACTAGCTCTGTACAATGAGCAGTTCTTC,CASIIGLALYNEQFF
many,TRBJ2-1,TRBD2,TRBV10-3,TGTGCCATCAATCTCGGCGGGGGGGCCTACAATGAGCAGTTCTTC,CAINLGGGAYNEQFF
few,TRBJ2-7,TRBD1,TRBV30,TGTGCCTGGAATAAAGGGACAGGCGAGCACGAGCAGTACTTC,CAWNKGTGEHEQYF
few,TRBJ1-1,TRBD1,TRBV6-1,TGTGCCACCAGAGGAGGGACAGTTCTTTTGAACACTGAAGCTTTCTTT,CATRGGTVLLNTEAFF
many,TRBJ2-2,TRBD1,TRBV7-2,TGTGCCAGCAGTTTAAAACAGGGGGCTCTCGGGGAGCTGTTTTTT,CASSLKQGALGELFF
few,TRBJ1-2,-,TRBV7-2,TGTGCCAGCAGCTTCCGCCTTCGTGAGGGCTACACCTTC,CASSFRLREGYTF
many,TRBJ1-2,-,TRBV27,TGTGCCAGCAGTTTATTCTCCGGGACTGATGGCTACACCTTC,CASSLFSGTDGYTF
-,TRBJ2-5,-,TRBV20-1,TGCAGTGCTAGAGATCCAGGAGGGGCCGGGGAGACCCAGTACTTC,CSARDPGGAGETQYF
few,TRBJ2-6,-,TRBV7-6,TGTGCCAGCAGCGTCAACAGGGTTGGGGCCAACGTCCTGACTTTC,CASSVNRVGANVLTF
many,TRBJ2-3,TRBD1,TRBV20-1,TGCAGTGCGCCAAACAGGGGAGGCACAGATACGCAGTATTTT,CSAPNRGGTDTQYF
many,TRBJ2-2,-,TRBV6-5,TGTGCCAGCAGTTACGGCACCGGGGAGCTGTTTTTT,CASSYGTGELFF
many,TRBJ2-3,TRBD2,TRBV27,TGTGCCAGCTCTAGCGGGGGGGAGGCAGATACGCAGTATTTT,CASSSGGEADTQYF
-,TRBJ2-5,TRBD1,TRBV6-1,TGTGCCACCAGGGTCGGACAGGGGGGATTCGAGACCCAGTACTTC,CATRVGQGGFETQYF
many,TRBJ2-1,TRBD2,TRBV5-1,TGCGCCAGCAGCTTGGATTTCGCGGGGGGGAGCAATGAGCAGTTCTTC,CASSLDFAGGSNEQFF
many,TRBJ2-4,-,TRBV7-9,TGTGCCAGCAGCCCACTTCTAGCCAAAAACATTCAGTACTTC,CASSPLLAKNIQYF
many,TRBJ1-2,TRBD1,TRBV15,TGTGCCACCCGACAGGGTTCCAACTATGGCTACACCTTC,CATRQGSNYGYTF
many,TRBJ2-7,-,TRBV6-5,TGTGCCGGGATCACCTACGAGCAGTACTTC,CAGITYEQYF
many,TRBJ2-7,TRBD1,TRBV7-2,TGTGCCAGCAGCTTTCCCGACAGGGGCGAGCAGTACTTC,CASSFPDRGEQYF
many,TRBJ1-4,-,TRBV5-1,TGCGCCAGCAGCTTGCTACAGGGTGAGGGTGAAAAACTGTTTTTT,CASSLLQGEGEKLFF
many,TRBJ2-5,TRBD1,TRBV29-1,TGCAGCGTTGGGACCGGGACAGTCGGGAAAGAGACCCAGTACTTC,CSVGTGTVGKETQYF
few,TRBJ1-2,-,TRBV7-2,TGTGCCAGCAGCTTGATCGGATCCTATGGCTACACCTTC,CASSLIGSYGYTF
many,TRBJ1-1,-,TRBV7-2,TGTGCCAGCAGCGGGACACCAGTGGACACTGAAGCTTTCTTT,CASSGTPVDTEAFF
many,TRBJ2-1,-,TRBV7-6,TGTGCCAGCAGCTTGGGGCCCTACAATGAGCAGTTCTTC,CASSLGPYNEQFF
few,TRBJ1-2,-,TRBV14,TGTGCCAGCAGCCCTCCAGGGGACTATGGCTACACCTTC,CASSPPGDYGYTF
many,TRBJ1-4,-,TRBV20-1,TGCAGTGCTAGAGATCTCGGGACACGTAATGAAAAACTGTTTTTT,CSARDLGTRNEKLFF
few,TRBJ2-3,TRBD2,TRBV29-1,TGCAGCGTCGCGACTAGCGGGGGTGGTTCAGATACGCAGTATTTT,CSVATSGGGSDTQYF
-,TRBJ2-7,TRBD1,TRBV5-1,TGCGCCAGCGCCCCCCACAGGGGGTCGTCCTACGAGCAGTACTTC,CASAPHRGSSYEQYF
few,TRBJ2-1,TRBD2,TRBV5-1,TGCGCCAGCAGCTACCCTAGCGGGGGGGCTTACAATGAGCAGTTCTTC,CASSYPSGGAYNEQFF
-,TRBJ2-5,TRBD1,TRBV5-1,TGCGCCAGCAGACGGACAGGGGGCGAATTCTCAGAGACCCAGTACTTC,CASRRTGGEFSETQYF
-,TRBJ1-1,-,TRBV29-1,TGCAGCGTTGAAGATTGGAAGGGGACTGAAGCTTTCTTT,CSVEDWKGTEAFF
many,TRBJ2-1,-,TRBV5-1,TGCGCCAGCAGGTTAGAGGAAAATGAGCAGTTCTTC,CASRLEENEQFF
many,TRBJ1-6,-,TRBV10-3,TGTGCCATCAGTGGCGGGCAGGGAGGCTCACCCCTCCACTTT,CAISGGQGGSPLHF
many,TRBJ2-5,-,TRBV24-1,TGTGCCACCAGGAGTAGCGGCCAAGAGACCCAGTACTTC,CATRSSGQETQYF
-,TRBJ2-5,TRBD2,TRBV9,TGTGCCAGCGGGCCCGGGGGGAACAAAGAGACCCAGTACTTC,CASGPGGNKETQYF
few,TRBJ1-6,-,TRBV7-9,TGTGCCAGCAGTATCGCGGCGGGTTATAATTCACCCCTCCACTTT,CASSIAAGYNSPLHF